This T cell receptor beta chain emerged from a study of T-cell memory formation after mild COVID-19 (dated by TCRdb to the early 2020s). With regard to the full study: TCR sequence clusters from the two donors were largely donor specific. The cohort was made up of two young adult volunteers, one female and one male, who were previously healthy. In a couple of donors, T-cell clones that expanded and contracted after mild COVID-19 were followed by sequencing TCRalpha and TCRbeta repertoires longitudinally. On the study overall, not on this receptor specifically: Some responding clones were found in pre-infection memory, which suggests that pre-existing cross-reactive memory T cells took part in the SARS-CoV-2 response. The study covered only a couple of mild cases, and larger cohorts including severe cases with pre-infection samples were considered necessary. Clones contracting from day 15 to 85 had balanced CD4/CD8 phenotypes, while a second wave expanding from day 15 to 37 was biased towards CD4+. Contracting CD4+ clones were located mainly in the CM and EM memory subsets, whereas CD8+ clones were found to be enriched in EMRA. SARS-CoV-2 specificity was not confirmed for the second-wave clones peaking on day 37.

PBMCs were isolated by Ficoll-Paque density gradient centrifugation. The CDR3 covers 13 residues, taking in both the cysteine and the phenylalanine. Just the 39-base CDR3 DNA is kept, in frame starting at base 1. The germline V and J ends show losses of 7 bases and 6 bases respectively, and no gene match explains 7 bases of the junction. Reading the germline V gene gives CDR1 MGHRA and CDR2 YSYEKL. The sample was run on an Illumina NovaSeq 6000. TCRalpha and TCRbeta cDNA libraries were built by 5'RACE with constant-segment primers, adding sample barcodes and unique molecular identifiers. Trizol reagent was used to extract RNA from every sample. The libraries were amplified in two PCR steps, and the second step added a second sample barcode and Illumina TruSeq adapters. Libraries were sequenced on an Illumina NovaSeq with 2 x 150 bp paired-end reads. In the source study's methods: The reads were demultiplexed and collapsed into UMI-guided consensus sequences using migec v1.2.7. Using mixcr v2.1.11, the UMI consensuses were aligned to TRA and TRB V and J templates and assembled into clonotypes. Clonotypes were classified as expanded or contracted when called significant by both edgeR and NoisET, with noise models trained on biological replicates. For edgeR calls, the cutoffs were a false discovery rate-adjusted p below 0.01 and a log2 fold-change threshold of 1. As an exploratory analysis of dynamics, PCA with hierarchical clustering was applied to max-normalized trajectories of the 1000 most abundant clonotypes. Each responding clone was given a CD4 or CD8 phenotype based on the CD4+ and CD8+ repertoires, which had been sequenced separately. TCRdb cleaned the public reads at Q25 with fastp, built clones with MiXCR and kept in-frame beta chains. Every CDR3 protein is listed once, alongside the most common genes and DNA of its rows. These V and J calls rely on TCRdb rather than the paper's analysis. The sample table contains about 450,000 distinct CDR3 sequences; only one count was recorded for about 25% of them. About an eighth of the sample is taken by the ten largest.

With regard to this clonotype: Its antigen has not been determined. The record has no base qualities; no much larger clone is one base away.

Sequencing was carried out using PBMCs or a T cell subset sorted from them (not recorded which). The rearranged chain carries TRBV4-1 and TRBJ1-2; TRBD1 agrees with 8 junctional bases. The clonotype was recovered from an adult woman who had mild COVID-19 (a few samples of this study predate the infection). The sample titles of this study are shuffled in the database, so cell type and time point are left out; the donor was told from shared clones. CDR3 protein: CASTLQGVDGYTF. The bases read TGCGCCAGCACCCTACAGGGGGTGGATGGCTACACCTTC.